This T cell receptor (beta chain) was sequenced in a study of blood T cell repertoires in COVID-19. Here immunoSEQ multiplex PCR was the method, and the copy in TCRdb shows in-frame clones only, minus some. The sample lists 140,000 to 150,000 clones; about 88% were seen once. The receptor's source is a human donor with COVID-19, enrolled during active disease. The donor label of this sample is uncertain. The sequencing sample was made of peripheral blood.

The CDR3 sequence: CAISEVRESEQFF. Written as DNA, the CDR3 is TGTGCCATCAGTGAGGTACGTGAGAGTGAGCAGTTCTTC. The gene calls are TRBV10-3 and TRBJ2-1; D gene ambiguous. The CDR3 is 13 residues long. CDR1 and CDR2 from the germline V gene are ENHRY and SYGVKD. Trimming pared 2 bases from V and 9 bases from J, leaving 11 bases between.